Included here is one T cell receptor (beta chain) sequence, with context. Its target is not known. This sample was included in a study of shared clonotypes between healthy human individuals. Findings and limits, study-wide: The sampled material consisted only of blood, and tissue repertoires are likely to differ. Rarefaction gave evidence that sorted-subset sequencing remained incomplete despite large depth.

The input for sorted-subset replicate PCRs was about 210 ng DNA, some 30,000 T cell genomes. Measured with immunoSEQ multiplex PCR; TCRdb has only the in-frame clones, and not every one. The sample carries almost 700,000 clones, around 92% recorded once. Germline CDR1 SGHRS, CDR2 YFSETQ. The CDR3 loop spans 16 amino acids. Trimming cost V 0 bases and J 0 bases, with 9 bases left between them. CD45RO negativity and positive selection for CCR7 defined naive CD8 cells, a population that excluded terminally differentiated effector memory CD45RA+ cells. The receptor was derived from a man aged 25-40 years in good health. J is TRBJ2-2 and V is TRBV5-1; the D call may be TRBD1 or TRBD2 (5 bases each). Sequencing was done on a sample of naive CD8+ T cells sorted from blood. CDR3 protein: CASSLGGDSNTGELFF. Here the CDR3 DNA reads TGCGCCAGCAGCTTGGGAGGGGATTCGAACACCGGGGAGCTGTTTTTT. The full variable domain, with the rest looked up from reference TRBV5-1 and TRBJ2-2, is KAGVTQTPRYLIKTRGQQVTLSCSPISGHRSVSWYQQTPGQGLQFLFEYFSETQRNKGNFPGRFSGRQFSNSRSEMNVSTLELGDSALYLCASSLGGDSNTGELFFGEGSRLTVL.